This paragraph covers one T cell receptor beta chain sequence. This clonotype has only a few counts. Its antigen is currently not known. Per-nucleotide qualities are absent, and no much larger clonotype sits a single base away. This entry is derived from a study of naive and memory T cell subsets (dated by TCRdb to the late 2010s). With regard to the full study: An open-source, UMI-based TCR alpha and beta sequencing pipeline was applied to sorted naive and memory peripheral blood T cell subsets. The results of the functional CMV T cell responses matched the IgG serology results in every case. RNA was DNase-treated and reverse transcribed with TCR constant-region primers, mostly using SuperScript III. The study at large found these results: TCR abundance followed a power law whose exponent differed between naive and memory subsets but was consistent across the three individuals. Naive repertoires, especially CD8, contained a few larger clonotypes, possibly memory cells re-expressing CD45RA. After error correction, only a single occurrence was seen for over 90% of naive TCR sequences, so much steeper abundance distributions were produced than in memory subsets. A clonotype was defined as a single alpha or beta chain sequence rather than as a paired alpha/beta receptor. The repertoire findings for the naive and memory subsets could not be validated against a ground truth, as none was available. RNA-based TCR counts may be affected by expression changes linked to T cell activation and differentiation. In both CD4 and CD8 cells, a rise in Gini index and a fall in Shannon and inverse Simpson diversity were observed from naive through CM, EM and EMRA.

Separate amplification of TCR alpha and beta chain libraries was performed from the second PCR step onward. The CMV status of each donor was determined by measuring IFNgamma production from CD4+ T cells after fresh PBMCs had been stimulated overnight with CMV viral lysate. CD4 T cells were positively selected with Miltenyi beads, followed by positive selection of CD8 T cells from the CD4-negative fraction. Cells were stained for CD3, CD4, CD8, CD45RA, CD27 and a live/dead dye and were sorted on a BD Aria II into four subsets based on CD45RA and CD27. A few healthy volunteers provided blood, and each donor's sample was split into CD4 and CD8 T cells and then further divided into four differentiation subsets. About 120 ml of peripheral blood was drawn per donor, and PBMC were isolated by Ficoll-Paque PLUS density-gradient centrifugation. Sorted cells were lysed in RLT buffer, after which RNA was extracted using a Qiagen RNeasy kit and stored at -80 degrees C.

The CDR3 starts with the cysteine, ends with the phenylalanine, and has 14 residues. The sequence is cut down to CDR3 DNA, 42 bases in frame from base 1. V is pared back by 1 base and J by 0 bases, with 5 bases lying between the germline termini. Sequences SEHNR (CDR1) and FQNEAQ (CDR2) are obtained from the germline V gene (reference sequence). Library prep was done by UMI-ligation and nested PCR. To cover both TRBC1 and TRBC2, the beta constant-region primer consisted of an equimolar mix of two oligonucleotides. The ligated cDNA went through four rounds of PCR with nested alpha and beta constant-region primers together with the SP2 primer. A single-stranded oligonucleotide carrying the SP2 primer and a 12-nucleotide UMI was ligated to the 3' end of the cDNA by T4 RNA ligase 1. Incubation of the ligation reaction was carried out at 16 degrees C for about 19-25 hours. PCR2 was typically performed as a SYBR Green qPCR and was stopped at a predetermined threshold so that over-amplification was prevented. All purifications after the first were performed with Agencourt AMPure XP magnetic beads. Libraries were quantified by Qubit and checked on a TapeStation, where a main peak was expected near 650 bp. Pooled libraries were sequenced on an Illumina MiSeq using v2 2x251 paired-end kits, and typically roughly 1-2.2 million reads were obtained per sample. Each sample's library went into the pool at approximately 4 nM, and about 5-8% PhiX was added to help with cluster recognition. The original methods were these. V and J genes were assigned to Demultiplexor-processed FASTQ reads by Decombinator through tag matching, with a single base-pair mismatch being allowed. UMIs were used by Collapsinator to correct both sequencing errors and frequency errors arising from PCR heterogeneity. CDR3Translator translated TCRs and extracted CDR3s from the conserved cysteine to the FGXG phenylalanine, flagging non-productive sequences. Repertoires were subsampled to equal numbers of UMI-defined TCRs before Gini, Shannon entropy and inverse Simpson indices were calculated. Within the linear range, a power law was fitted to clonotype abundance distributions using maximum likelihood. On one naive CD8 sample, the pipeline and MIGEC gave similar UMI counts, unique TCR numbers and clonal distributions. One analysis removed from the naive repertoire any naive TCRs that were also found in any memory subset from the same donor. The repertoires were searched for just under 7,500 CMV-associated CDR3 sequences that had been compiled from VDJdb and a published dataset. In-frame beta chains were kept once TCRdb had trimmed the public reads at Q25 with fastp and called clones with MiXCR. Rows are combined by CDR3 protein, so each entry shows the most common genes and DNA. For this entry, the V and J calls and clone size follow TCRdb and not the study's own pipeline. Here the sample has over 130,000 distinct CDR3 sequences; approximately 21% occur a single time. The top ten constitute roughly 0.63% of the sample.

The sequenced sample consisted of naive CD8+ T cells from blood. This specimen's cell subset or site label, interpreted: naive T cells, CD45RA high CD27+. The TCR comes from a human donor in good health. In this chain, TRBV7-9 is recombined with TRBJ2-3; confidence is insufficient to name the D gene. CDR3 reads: CASSLELSTDTQYF. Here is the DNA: TGTGCCAGCAGCTTAGAGCTTAGCACAGATACGCAGTATTTT.